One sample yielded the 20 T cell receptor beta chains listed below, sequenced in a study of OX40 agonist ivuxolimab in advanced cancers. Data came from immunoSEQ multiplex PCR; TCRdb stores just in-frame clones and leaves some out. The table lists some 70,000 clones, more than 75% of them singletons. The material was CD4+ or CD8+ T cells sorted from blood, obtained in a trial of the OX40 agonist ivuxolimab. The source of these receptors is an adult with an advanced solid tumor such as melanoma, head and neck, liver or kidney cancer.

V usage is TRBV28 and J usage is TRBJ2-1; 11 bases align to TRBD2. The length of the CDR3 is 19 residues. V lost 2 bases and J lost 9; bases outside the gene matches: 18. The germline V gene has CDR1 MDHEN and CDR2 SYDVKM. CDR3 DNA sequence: TGTGCCAGCAGTTTAGGGCGCCCCCAACTAGCGGGAGCTGGGAGTGAGCAGTTCTTC. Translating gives CASSLGRPQLAGAGSEQFF.

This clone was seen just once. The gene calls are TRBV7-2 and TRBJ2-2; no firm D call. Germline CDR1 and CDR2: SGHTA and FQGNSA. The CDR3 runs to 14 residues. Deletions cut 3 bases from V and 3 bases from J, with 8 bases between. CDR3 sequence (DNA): TGTGCCAGCAGCTTTAGCCAAGACACCGGGGAGCTGTTTTTT. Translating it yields CASSFSQDTGELFF. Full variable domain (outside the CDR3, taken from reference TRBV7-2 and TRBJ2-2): GAGVSQSPSNKVTEKGKDVELRCDPISGHTALYWYRQSLGQGLEFLIYFQGNSAPDKSGLPSDRFSAERTGGSVSTLTIQRTQQEDSAVYLCASSFSQDTGELFFGEGSRLTVL.

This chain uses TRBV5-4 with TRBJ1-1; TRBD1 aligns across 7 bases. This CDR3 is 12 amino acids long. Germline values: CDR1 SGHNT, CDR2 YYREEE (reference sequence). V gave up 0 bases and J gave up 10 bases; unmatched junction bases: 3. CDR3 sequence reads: CASSLEHRGAFF. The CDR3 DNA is TGTGCCAGCAGCTTGGAGCACAGGGGAGCTTTCTTT.

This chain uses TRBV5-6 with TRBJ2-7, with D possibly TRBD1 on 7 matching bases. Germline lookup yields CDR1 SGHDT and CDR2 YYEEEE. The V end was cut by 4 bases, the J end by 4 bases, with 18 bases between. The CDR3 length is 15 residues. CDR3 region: CASSLRGTASYEQYF. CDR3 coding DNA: TGTGCCAGCAGCCTCCGGGGGACAGCCTCGTACGAGCAGTACTTC.

CDR3: CASSGNKDQPQHF. CDR3 sequence (DNA): TGTGCCAGCAGCGGTAACAAAGATCAGCCCCAGCATTTT. The genes are TRBV7-9 and TRBJ1-5; no clear D gene. Germline CDR1 SEHNR, CDR2 FQNEAQ (reference sequence). The CDR3 loop spans 13 amino acids. V dropped 5 bases and J dropped 5 bases, with 10 bases sitting between them.

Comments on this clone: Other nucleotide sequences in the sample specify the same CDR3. CDR3 in DNA: TGTGCCAGTAGAAGGGACACTGAAGCTTTCTTT. This codes for CASRRDTEAFF. J is TRBJ1-1 and V is TRBV19; D unresolved. V lost 6 bases to trimming and J lost 3 bases, with 5 bases between them. This CDR3 region has 11 residues. CDR1 is LNHDA, CDR2 SQIVND, per germline (reference sequence). The variable domain in full, completed from reference TRBV19 and TRBJ1-1, reads DGGITQSPKYLFRKEGQNVTLSCEQNLNHDAMYWYRQDPGQGLRLIYYSQIVNDFQKGDIAEGYSVSREKKESFPLTVTSAQKNPTAFYLCASRRDTEAFFGQGTRLTVV.

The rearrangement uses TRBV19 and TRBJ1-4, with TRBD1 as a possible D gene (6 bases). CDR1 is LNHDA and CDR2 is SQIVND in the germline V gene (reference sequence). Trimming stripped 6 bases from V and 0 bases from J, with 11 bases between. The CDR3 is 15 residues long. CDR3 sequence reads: CASRDSPATNEKLFF. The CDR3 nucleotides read TGTGCCAGTAGGGACAGCCCTGCAACTAATGAAAAACTGTTTTTT.

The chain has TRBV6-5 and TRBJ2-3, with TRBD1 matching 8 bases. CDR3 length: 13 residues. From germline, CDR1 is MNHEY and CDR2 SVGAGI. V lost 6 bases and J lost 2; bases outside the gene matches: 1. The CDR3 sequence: CASRDRVTDTQYF. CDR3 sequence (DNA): TGTGCCAGCAGGGACAGGGTCACAGATACGCAGTATTTT.

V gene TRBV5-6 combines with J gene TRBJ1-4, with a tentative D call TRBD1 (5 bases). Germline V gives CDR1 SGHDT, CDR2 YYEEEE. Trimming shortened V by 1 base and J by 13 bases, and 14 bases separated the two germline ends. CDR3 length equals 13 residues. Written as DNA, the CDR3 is TGTGCCAGCAGCTTGTTTCGGGGCTTCGGACTGTTTTTT. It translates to CASSLFRGFGLFF.

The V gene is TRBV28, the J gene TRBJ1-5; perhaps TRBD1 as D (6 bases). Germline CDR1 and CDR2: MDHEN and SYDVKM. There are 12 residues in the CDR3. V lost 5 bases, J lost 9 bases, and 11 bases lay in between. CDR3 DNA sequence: TGTGCCAGCAGTCGGACAGTTCGGCCCCAGCATTTT. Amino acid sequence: CASSRTVRPQHF.

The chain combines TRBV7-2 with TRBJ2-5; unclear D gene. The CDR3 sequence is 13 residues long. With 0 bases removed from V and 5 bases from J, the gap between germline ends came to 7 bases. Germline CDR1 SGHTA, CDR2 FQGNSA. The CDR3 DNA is TGTGCCAGCAGCTTAGCGCTTTTGGAGACCCAGTACTTC. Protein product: CASSLALLETQYF. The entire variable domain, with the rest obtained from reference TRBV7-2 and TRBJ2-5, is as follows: GAGVSQSPSNKVTEKGKDVELRCDPISGHTALYWYRQSLGQGLEFLIYFQGNSAPDKSGLPSDRFSAERTGGSVSTLTIQRTQQEDSAVYLCASSLALLETQYFGPGTRLLVL.

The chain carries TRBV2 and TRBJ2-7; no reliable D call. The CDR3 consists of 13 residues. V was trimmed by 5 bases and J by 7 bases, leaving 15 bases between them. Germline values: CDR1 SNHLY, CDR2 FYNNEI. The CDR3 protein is CASSIRPETEQYF. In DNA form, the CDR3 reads TGTGCCAGCAGTATACGACCCGAGACGGAGCAGTACTTC.

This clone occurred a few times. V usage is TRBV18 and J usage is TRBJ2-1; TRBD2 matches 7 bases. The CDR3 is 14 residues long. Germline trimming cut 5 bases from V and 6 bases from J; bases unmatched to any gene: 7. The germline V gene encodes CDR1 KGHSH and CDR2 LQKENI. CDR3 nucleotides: TGTGCCAGCTCATTCCGCGGCGGGGGCAATGAGCAGTTCTTC. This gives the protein CASSFRGGGNEQFF.

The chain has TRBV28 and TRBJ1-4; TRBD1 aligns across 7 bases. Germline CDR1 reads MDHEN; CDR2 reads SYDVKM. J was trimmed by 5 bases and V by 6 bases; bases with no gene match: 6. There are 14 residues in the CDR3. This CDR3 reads CASRRQGGNEKLFF. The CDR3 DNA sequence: TGTGCCAGCAGAAGACAGGGCGGGAATGAAAAACTGTTTTTT.

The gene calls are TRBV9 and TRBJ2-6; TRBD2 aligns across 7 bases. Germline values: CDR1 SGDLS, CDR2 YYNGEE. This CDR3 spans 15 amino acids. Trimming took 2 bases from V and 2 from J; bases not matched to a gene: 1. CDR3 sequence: CASSVGGTGANVLTF. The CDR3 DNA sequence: TGTGCCAGCAGCGTCGGGGGGACTGGGGCCAACGTCCTGACTTTC. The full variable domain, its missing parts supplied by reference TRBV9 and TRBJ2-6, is DSGVTQTPKHLITATGQRVTLRCSPRSGDLSVYWYQQSLDQGLQFLIQYYNGEERAKGNILERFSAQQFPDLHSELNLSSLELGDSALYFCASSVGGTGANVLTFGAGSRLTVL.

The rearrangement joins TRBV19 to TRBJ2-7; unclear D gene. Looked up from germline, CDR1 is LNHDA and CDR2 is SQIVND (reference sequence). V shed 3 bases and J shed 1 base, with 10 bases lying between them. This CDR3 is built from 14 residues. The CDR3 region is CASSISSASYEQYF. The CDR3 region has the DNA TGTGCCAGTAGTATTTCCAGTGCATCCTACGAGCAGTACTTC.

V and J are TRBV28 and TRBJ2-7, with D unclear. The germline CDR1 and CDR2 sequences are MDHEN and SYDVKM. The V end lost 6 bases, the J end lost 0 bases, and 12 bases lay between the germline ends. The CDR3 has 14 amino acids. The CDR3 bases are TGTGCCAGCAGATATGAAGGACCCTCCTACGAGCAGTACTTC. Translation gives CASRYEGPSYEQYF.

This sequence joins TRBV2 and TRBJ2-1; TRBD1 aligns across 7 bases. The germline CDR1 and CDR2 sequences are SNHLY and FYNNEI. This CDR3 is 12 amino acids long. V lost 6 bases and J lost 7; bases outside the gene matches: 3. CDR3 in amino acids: CASRPDRNEQFF. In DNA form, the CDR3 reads TGTGCCAGCAGGCCGGACAGGAATGAGCAGTTCTTC.

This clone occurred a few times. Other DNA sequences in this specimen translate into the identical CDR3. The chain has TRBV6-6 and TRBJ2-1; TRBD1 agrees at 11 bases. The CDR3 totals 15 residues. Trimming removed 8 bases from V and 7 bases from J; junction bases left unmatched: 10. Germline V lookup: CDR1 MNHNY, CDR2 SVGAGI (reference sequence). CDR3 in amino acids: CASSPGTGGRNEQFF. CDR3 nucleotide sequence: TGTGCCAGCTCTCCCGGGACAGGGGGTCGGAATGAGCAGTTCTTC.

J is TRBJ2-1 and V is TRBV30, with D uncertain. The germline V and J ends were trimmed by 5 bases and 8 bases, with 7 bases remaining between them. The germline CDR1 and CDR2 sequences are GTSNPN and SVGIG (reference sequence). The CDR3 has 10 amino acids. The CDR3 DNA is TGTGCCTGGGGGCCCGATGAGCAGTTCTTC. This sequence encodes CAWGPDEQFF.